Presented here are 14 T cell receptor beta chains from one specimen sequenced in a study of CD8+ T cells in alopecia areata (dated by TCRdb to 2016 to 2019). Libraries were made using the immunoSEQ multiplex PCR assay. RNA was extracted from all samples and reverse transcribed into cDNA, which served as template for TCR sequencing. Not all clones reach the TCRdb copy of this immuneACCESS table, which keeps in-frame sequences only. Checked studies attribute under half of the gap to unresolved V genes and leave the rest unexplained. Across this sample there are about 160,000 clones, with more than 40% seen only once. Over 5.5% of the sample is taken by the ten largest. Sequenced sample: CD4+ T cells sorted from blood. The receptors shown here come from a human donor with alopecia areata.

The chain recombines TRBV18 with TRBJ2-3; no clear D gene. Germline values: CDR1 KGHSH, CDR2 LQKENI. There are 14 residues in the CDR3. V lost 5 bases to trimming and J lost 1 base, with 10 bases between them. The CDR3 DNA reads TGTGCCAGCTCAACTGGCCAGGGCACAGATACGCAGTATTTT. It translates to CASSTGQGTDTQYF.

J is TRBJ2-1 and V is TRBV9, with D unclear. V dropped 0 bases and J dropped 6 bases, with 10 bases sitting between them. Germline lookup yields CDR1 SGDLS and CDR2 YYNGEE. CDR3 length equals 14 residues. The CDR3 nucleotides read TGTGCCAGCAGCGTAGAATCCCTGCCCAATGAGCAGTTCTTC. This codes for CASSVESLPNEQFF.

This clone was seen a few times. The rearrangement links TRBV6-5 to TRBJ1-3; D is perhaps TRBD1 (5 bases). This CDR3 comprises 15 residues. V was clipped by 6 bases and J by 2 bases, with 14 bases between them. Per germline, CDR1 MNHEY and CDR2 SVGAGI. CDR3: CASSRQGTAGNTIYF. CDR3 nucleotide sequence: TGTGCCAGCAGCCGTCAGGGAACAGCTGGAAACACCATATATTTT.

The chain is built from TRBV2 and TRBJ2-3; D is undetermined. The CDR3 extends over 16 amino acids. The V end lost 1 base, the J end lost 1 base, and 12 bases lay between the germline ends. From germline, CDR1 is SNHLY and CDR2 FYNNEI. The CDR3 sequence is CASSEDSAGGTDTQYF. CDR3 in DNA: TGTGCCAGCAGTGAAGACTCAGCTGGGGGCACAGATACGCAGTATTTT.

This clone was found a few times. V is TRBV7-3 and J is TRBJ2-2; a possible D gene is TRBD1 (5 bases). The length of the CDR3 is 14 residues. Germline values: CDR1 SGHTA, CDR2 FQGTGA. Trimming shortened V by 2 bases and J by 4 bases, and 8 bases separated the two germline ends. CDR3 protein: CASSLWGRTGELFF. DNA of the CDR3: TGTGCCAGCAGCTTATGGGGCCGCACCGGGGAGCTGTTTTTT.

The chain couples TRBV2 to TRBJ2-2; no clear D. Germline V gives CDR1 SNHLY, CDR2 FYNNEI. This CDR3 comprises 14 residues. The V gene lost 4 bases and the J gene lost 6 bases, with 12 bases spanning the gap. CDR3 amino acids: CASSGKSFAGELFF. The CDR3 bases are TGTGCCAGCAGTGGGAAATCTTTCGCCGGGGAGCTGTTTTTT.

The CDR3 reads CSVEQTQTQETQYF. CDR3 nucleotides: TGCAGCGTTGAACAGACACAGACTCAAGAGACCCAGTACTTC. The rearrangement links TRBV29-1 to TRBJ2-5; D not certain. This CDR3 is built from 14 residues. Between the trimmed V and J ends, which lost 2 bases and 2 bases, there was a span of 12 bases. CDR1 and CDR2 (germline): SQVTM, ANQGSEA.

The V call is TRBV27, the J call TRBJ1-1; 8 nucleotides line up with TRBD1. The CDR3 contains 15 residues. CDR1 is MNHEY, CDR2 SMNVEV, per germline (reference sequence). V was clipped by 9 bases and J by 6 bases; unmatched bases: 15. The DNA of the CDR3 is TGTGCCAGTGGAGTAGACAGGGGCAGAGTCTCTGAAGCTTTCTTT. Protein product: CASGVDRGRVSEAFF.

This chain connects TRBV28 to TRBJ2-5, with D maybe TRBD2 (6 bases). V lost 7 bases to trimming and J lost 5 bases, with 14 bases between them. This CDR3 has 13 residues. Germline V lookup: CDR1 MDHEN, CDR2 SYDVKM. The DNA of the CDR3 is TGTGCCAGCACTTCAGCGGGTATGGAGACCCAGTACTTC. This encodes CASTSAGMETQYF.

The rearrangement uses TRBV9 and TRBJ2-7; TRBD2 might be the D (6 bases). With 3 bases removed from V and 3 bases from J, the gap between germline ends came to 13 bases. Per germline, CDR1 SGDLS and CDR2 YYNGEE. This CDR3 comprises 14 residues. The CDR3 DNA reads TGTGCCAGCAGCGAGGGACTTTGGGACTACGAGCAGTACTTC. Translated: CASSEGLWDYEQYF. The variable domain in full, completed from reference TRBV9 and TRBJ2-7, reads DSGVTQTPKHLITATGQRVTLRCSPRSGDLSVYWYQQSLDQGLQFLIQYYNGEERAKGNILERFSAQQFPDLHSELNLSSLELGDSALYFCASSEGLWDYEQYFGPGTRLTVT.

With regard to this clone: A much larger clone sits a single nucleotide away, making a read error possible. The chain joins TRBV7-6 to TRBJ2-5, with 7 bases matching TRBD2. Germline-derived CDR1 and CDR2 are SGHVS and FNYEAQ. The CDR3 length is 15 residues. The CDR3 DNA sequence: TGTGCCTGCAGCTTAGCCGGAGCGGGACAAGAGACCCAGTACTTC. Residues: CACSLAGAGQETQYF. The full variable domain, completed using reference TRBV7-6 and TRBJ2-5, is GAGVSQSPRYKVTKRGQDVALRCDPISGHVSLYWYRQALGQGPEFLTYFNYEAQQDKSGLPNDRFSAERPEGSISTLTIQRTEQRDSAMYRCACSLAGAGQETQYFGPGTRLLVL.

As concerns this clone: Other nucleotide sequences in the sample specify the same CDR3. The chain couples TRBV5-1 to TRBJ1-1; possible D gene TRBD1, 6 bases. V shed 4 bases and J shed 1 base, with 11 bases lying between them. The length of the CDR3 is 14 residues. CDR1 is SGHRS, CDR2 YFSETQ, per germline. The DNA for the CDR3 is TGCGCCAGCAGCCCAGGGACACCGAACACTGAAGCTTTCTTT. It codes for CASSPGTPNTEAFF.

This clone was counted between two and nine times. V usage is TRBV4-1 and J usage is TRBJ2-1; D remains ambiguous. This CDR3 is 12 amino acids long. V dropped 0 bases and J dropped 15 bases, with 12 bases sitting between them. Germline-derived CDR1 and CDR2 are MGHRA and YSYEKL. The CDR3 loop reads CASSQDGLVRFF. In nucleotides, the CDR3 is TGCGCCAGCAGCCAAGATGGGTTGGTTCGGTTCTTC.

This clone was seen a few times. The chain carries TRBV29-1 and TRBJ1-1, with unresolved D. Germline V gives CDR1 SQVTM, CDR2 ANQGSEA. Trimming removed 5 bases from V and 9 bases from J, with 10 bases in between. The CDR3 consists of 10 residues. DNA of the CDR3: TGCAGCGTTAAAGGGTTACAAGCTTTCTTT. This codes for CSVKGLQAFF. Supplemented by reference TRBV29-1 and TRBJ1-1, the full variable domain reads SAVISQKPSRDICQRGTSLTIQCQVDSQVTMMFWYRQQPGQSLTLIATANQGSEATYESGFVIDKFPISRPNLTFSTLTVSNMSPEDSSIYLCSVKGLQAFFGQGTRLTVV.